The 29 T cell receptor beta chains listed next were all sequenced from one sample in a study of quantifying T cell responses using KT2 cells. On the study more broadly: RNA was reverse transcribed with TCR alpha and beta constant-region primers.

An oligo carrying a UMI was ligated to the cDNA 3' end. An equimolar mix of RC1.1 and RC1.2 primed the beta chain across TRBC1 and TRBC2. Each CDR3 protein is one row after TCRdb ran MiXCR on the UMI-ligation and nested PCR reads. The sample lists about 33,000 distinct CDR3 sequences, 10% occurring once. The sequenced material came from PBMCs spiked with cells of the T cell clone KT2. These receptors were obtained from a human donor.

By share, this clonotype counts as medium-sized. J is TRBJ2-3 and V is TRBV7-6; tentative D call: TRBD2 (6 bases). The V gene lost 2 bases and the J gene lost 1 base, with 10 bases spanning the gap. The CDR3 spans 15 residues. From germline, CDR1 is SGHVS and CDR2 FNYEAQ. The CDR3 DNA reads TGTGCCAGCAGCTTAAGCCCTAGCGGCACAGATACGCAGTATTTT. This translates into CASSLSPSGTDTQYF.

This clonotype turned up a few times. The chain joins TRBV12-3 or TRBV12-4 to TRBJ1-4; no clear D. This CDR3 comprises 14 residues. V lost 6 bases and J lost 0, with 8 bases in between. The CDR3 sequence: CASSGFTTNEKLFF. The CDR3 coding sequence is TGTGCCAGCAGCGGATTTACAACTAATGAAAAACTGTTTTTT.

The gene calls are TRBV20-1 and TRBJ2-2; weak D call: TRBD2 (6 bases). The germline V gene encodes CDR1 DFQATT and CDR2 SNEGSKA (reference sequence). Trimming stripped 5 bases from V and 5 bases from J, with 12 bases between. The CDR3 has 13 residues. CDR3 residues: CSALLAVTGELFF. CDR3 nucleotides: TGCAGTGCTCTGTTAGCGGTAACCGGGGAGCTGTTTTTT.

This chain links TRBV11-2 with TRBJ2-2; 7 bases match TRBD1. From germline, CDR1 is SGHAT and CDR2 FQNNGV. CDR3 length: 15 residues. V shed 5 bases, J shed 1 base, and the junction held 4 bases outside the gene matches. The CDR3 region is CASSRDSWNTGELFF. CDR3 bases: TGTGCCAGCAGCCGGGACAGTTGGAACACCGGGGAGCTGTTTTTT.

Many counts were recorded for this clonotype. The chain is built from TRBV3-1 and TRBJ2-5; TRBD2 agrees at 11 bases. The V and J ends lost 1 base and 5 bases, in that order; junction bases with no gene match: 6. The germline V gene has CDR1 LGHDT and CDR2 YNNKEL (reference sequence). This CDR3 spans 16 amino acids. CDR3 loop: CASSQVNSGGAETQYF. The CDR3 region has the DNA TGTGCCAGCAGCCAAGTCAATAGCGGGGGGGCCGAGACCCAGTACTTC.

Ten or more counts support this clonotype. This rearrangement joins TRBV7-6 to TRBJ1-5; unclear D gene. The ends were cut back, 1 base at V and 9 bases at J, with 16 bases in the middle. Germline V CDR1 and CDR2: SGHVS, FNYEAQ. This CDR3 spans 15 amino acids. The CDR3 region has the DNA TGTGCCAGCAGCTTAGGTCCAGGCCCCCGACTGCCCCAGCATTTT. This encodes CASSLGPGPRLPQHF.

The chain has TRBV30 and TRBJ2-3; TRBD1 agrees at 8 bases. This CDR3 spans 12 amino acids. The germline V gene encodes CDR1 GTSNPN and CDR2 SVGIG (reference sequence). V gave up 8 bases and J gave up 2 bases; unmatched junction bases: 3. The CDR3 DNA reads TGTGCCGGGGACAGGAACACAGATACGCAGTATTTT. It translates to CAGDRNTDTQYF.

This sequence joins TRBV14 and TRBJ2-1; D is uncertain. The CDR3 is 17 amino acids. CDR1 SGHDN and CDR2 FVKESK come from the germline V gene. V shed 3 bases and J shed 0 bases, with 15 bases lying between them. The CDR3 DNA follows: TGTGCCAGCAGCCATGTTGGTGTAGTTTACTCCTACAATGAGCAGTTCTTC. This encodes CASSHVGVVYSYNEQFF.

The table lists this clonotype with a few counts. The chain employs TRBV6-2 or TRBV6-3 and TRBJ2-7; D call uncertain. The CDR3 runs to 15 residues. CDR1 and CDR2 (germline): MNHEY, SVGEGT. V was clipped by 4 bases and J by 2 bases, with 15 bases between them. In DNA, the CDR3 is TGTGCCAGCAGTTCTTTCGGAGAGTTACCCTACGAGCAGTACTTC. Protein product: CASSSFGELPYEQYF.

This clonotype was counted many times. CDR3 sequence reads: CASSQDRGDRASNEQFF. The CDR3 DNA reads TGCGCCAGCAGCCAAGACCGCGGGGACAGGGCTTCTAATGAGCAGTTCTTC. The chain uses TRBV4-1 and TRBJ2-1; TRBD1 agrees at 9 bases. Germline-derived CDR1 and CDR2 are MGHRA and YSYEKL. J gave up 7 bases and V 0 bases, and 10 bases lay outside the gene matches. The CDR3 spans 17 residues.

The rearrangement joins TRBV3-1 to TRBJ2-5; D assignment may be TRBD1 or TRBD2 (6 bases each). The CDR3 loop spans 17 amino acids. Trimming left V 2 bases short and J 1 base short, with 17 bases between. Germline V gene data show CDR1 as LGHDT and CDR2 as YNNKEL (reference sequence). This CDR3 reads CASSQSGRGASQETQYF. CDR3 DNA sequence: TGTGCCAGCAGCCAATCCGGAAGGGGGGCATCCCAAGAGACCCAGTACTTC.

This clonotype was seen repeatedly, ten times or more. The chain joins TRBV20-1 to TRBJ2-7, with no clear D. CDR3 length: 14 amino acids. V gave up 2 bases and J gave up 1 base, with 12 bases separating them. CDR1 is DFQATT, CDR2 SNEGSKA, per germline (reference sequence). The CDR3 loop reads CSARWVGASYEQYF. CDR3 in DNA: TGCAGTGCTAGATGGGTAGGAGCTTCCTACGAGCAGTACTTC.

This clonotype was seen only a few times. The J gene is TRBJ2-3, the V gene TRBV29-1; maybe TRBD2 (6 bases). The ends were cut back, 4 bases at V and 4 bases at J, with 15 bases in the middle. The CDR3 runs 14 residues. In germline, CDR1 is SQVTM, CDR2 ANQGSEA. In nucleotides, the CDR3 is TGCAGCGTTGGTTTAGCGGCCAGAGCAGATACGCAGTATTTT. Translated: CSVGLAARADTQYF.

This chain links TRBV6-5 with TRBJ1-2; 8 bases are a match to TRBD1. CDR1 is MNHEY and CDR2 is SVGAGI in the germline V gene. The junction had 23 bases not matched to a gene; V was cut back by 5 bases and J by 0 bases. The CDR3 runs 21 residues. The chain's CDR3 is CASSTTRPGQGNVVANYGYTF. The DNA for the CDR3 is TGTGCCAGCAGTACCACACGACCCGGACAGGGTAATGTAGTGGCTAACTATGGCTACACCTTC.

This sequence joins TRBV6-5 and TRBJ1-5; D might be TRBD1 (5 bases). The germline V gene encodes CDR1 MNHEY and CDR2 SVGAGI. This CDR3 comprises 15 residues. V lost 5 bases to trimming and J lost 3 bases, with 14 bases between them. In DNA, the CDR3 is TGTGCCAGCAGTCCCTCTGGGGGTTCCAATCAGCCCCAGCATTTT. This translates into CASSPSGGSNQPQHF.

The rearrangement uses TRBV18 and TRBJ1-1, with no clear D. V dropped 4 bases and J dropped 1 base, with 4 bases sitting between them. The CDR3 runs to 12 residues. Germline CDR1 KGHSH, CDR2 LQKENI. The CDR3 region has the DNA TGTGCCAGCTCACACAGGAACACTGAAGCTTTCTTT. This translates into CASSHRNTEAFF.

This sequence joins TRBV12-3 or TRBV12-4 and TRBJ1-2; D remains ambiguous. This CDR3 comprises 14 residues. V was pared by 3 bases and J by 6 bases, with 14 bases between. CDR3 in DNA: TGTGCCAGCAGTTTTTTCGCGGGAAGCGATGGCTACACCTTC. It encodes CASSFFAGSDGYTF.

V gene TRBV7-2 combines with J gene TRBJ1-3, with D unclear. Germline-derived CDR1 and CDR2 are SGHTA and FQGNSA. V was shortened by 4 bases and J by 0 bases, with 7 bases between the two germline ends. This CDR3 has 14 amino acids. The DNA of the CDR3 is TGTGCCAGCAGCTACGCCGGCTCTGGAAACACCATATATTTT. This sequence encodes CASSYAGSGNTIYF.

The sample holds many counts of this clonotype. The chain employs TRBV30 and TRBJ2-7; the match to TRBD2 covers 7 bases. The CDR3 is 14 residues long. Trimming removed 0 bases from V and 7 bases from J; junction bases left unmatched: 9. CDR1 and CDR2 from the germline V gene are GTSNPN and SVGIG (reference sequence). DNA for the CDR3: TGTGCCTGGAGTGTTGGCGGGGGACCTACGGAGCAGTACTTC. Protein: CAWSVGGGPTEQYF.

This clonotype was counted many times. The CDR3 sequence: CASSLRGVEQPQHF. CDR3 DNA sequence: TGTGCCAGCAGCTTGAGGGGCGTGGAGCAGCCCCAGCATTTT. The chain couples TRBV27 to TRBJ1-5; a possible D gene is TRBD1 (5 bases). The CDR3 has 14 residues. V was cut by 6 bases and J by 7 bases, with 16 bases left in between. The germline gives CDR1 MNHEY, CDR2 SMNVEV (reference sequence).

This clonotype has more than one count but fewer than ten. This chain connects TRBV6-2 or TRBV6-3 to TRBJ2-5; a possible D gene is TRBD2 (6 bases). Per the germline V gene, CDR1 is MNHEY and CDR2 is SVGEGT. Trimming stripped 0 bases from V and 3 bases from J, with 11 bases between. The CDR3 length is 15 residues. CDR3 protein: CASSYSGGVEETQYF. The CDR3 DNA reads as TGTGCCAGCAGTTACTCCGGCGGGGTAGAAGAGACCCAGTACTTC.

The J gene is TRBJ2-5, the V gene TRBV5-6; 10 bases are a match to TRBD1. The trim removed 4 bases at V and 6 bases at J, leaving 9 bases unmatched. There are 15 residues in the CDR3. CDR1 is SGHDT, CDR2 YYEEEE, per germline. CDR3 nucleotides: TGTGCCAGCAGCCATGACAGGGGGCCGCGGCAGACCCAGTACTTC. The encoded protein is CASSHDRGPRQTQYF.

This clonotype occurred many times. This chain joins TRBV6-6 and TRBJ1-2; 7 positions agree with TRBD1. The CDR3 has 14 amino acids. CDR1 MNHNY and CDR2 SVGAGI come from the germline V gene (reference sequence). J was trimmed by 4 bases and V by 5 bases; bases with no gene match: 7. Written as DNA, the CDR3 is TGTGCCAGCAGTATATCAGGGACAGCCTATGGCTACACCTTC. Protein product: CASSISGTAYGYTF.

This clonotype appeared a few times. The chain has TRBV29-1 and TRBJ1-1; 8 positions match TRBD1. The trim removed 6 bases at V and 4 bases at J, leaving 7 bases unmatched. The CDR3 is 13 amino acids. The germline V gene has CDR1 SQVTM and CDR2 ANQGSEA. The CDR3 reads CSVEQGEGTEAFF. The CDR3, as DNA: TGCAGCGTGGAACAGGGGGAGGGCACTGAAGCTTTCTTT.

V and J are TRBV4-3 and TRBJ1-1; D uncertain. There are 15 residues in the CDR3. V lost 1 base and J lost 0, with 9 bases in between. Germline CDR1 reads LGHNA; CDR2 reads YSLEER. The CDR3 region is CASSQVADMNTEAFF. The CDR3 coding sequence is TGCGCCAGCAGCCAAGTCGCAGACATGAACACTGAAGCTTTCTTT.

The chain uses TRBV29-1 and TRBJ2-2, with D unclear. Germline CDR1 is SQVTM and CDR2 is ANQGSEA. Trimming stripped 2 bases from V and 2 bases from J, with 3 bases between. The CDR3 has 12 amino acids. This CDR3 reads CSVEINTGELFF. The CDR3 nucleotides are TGCAGCGTTGAAATAAACACCGGGGAGCTGTTTTTT.

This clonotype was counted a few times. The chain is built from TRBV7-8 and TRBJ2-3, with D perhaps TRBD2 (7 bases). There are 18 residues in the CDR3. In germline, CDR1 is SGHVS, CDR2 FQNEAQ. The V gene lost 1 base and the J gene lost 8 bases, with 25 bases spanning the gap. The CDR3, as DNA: TGTGCCAGCAGCTTAGTGATAGGATGGGCGGGAGAGGGGGGTACGCAGTATTTT. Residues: CASSLVIGWAGEGGTQYF.

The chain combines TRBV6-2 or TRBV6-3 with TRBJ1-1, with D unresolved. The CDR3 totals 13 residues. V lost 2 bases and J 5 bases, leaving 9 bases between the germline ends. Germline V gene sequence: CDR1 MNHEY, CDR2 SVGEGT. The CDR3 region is CASSYGGITEAFF. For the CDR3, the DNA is TGTGCCAGCAGTTACGGTGGGATAACTGAAGCTTTCTTT.

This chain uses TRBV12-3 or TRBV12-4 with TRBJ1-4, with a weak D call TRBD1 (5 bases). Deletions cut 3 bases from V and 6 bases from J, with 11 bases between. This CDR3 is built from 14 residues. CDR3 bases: TGTGCCAGCAGTTTTCCAGGGAGTCATGAAAAACTGTTTTTT. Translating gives CASSFPGSHEKLFF.